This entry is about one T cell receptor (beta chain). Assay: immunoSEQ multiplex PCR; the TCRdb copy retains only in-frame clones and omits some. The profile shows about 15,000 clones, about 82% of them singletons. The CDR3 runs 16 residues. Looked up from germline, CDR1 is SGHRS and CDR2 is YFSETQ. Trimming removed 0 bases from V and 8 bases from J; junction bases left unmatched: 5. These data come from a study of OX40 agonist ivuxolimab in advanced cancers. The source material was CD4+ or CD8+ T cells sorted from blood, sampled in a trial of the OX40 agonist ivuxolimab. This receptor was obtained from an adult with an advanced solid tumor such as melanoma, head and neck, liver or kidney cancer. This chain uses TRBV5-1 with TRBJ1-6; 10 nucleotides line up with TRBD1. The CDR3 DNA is TGCGCCAGCAGCTTGGCCATCGGGACAGGGGATTCACCCCTCCACTTT. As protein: CASSLAIGTGDSPLHF.